This T cell receptor (beta chain) was recovered during a study of blood T cell repertoires in COVID-19. On the study more broadly: COVID-19 samples from acute and convalescent phases originated in the United States, Italy and Spain. PBMCs, B-cell-depleted T cells, or T cells provided the cDNA or gDNA that made up the material.

In the authors' methods: Reference gene primers were amplified, and this amplification served to estimate nucleated cell counts. Sequenced by immunoSEQ multiplex PCR; TCRdb stores in-frame clones only, minus some. V and J calls and clone size are given by that table; D and trimming were obtained from the DNA. The sample has some 70,000 clones; around 88% are singletons. Germline V lookup: CDR1 SGDLS, CDR2 YYNGEE. There are 15 residues in the CDR3. The V end lost 0 bases, the J end lost 7 bases, and 14 bases lay between the germline ends. This chain joins TRBV9 and TRBJ1-5, with D perhaps matching TRBD1 (5 bases). Sequenced material: peripheral blood. The source is a woman in her sixties or seventies with acute or convalescent COVID-19. The CDR3 coding sequence is TGTGCCAGCAGCGTAGGGGGGAGCCGGGGGCAGCCCCAGCATTTT. Its protein product is CASSVGGSRGQPQHF.